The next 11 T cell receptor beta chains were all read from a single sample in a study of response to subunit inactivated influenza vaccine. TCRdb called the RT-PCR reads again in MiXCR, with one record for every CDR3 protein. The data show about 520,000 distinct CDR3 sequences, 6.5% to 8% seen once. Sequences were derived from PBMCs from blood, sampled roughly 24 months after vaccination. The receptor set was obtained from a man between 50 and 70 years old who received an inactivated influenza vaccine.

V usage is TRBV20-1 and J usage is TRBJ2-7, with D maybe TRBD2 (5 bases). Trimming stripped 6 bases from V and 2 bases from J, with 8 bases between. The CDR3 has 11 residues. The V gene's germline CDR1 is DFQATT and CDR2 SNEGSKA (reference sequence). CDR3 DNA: TGCAGTGCGACCGGGACCTACGAGCAGTACTTC. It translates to CSATGTYEQYF.

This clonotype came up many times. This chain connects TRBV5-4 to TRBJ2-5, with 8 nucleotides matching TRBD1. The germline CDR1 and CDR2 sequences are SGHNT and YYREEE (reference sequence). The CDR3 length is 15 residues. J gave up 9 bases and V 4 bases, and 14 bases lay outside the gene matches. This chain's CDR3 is CASSDRDRSIEAQYF. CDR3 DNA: TGTGCCAGCAGCGACCGGGACAGGTCTATTGAGGCCCAGTACTTC. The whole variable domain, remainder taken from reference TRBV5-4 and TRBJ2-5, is ETGVTQSPTHLIKTRGQQVTLRCSSQSGHNTVSWYQQALGQGPQFIFQYYREEENGRGNFPPRFSGLQFPNYSSELNVNALELDDSALYLCASSDRDRSIEAQYFGPGTRLLVL.

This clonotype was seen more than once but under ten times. CDR3 nucleotides: TGTGCCAGCAGCTCCCGTCTGGACTGGGAGTCCTACGAGCAGTACTTC. This translates into CASSSRLDWESYEQYF. The chain uses TRBV7-6 and TRBJ2-7; a possible D gene is TRBD2 (5 bases). V lost 4 bases and J 1 base, leaving 17 bases between the germline ends. This CDR3 region has 16 residues. Germline-derived CDR1 and CDR2 are SGHVS and FNYEAQ.

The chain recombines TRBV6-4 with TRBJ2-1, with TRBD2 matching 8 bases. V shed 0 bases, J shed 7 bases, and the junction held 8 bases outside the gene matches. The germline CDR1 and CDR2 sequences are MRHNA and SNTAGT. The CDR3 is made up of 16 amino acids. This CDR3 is CASSDSAGLGFNEQFF. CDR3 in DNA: TGTGCCAGCAGTGACTCAGCGGGACTAGGATTTAATGAGCAGTTCTTC.

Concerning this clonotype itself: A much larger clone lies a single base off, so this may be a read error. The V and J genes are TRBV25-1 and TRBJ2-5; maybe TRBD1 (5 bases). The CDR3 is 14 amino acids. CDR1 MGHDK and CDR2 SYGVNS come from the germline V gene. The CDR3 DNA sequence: TGTGCCAGCAGCAGAAGCAGGGTCCAACAGACCCAGTACTTC. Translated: CASSRSRVQQTQYF.

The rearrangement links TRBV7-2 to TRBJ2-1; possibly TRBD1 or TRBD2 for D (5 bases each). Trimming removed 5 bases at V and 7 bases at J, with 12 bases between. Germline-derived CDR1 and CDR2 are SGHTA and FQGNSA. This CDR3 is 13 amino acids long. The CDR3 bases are TGTGCCAGCAGCAGGGGACCCTGGAATGAGCAGTTCTTC. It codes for CASSRGPWNEQFF.

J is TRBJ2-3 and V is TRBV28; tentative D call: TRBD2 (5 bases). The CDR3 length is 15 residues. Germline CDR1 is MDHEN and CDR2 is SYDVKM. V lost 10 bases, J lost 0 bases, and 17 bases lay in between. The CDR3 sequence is CATKFTPGSTDTQYF. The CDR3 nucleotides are TGTGCCACCAAGTTTACGCCGGGGAGCACAGATACGCAGTATTTT.

The CDR3 DNA reads TGCAGTGCTAGACTCCGGACTAGTACCTACGAGCAGTACTTC. This gives the protein CSARLRTSTYEQYF. This chain joins TRBV20-1 and TRBJ2-7; 7 nucleotides line up with TRBD2. This CDR3 comprises 14 residues. Germline trimming cut 2 bases from V and 2 bases from J; bases unmatched to any gene: 6. Germline-derived CDR1 and CDR2 are DFQATT and SNEGSKA (reference sequence).

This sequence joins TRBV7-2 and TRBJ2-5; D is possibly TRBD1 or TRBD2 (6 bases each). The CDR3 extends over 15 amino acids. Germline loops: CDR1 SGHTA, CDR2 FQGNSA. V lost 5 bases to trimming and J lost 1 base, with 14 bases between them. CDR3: CASSRGRTTQETQYF. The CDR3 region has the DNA TGTGCCAGCAGCCGGGGGCGGACGACCCAAGAGACCCAGTACTTC.

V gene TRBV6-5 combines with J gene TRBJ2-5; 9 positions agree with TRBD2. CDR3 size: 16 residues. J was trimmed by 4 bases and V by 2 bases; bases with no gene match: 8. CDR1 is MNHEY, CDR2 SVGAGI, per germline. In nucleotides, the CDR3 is TGTGCCAGCAGTTACAGTTGGCTAGCGGGATCAGAGACCCAGTACTTC. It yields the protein CASSYSWLAGSETQYF.

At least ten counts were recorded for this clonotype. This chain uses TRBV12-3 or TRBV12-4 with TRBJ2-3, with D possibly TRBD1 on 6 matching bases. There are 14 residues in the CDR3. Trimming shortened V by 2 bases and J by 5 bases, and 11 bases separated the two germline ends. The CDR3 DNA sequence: TGTGCCAGCAGTTTATGGACAGCTAGAGATACGCAGTATTTT. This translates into CASSLWTARDTQYF.